The rows below give T cell receptor beta chains drawn from one sample of a study of neoadjuvant anti-PD-1 for oral cavity cancer. Sequencing used immunoSEQ multiplex PCR; TCRdb keeps in-frame clones, though not all of them. The profile shows 13,000 to 15,000 clones, roughly 74% of them singletons. The starting material was PBMCs, obtained after nivolumab (anti-PD-1) treatment. These receptors were collected from a person aged 40-85 years with oral cavity squamous cell carcinoma. Each CDR3 is given with its conserved first and last residue. The D gene is left open where the match is weak. The size of a clone is reported for some rows only, either as once, few or many, or as a class for expanded clones.

>.|TRBJ2-1|once|TRBV11-2
CASSLEGSYLYNEQFF
TGTGCCAGCAGCTTAGAGGGAAGCTATCTTTACAATGAGCAGTTCTTC
>.|TRBJ2-6|.|TRBV30
CAWRISGANVLTF
TGTGCCTGGAGGATCTCTGGGGCCAACGTCCTGACTTTC
>TRBD2|TRBJ2-5|.|TRBV29-1
CSVKAGGRAETQYF
TGCAGCGTGAAAGCGGGAGGGCGTGCGGAGACCCAGTACTTC
>.|TRBJ2-1|.|TRBV5-4
CASTPNPGYNEQFF
TGTGCCAGCACTCCAAACCCGGGCTACAATGAGCAGTTCTTC
>.|TRBJ1-1|.|TRBV30
CAWSATGIQQSGPEAFF
TGTGCCTGGAGCGCAACAGGGATCCAACAATCGGGACCTGAAGCTTTCTTT
>TRBD2|TRBJ2-3|.|TRBV4-1
CASSQEGRDAVSAQYF
TGCGCCAGCAGCCAAGAAGGGAGGGACGCCGTCTCGGCGCAGTATTTT
>.|TRBJ2-2|.|TRBV5-5
CASRPRGAGELFF
TGTGCCAGCAGACCGAGGGGGGCCGGGGAGCTGTTTTTT
>.|TRBJ1-3|.|TRBV20-1
CSAINGNTIYF
TGCAGTGCCATCAACGGAAACACCATATATTTT
>TRBD2|TRBJ2-5|.|TRBV6-1
CASSAAGAGLPQETQYF
TGTGCCAGCAGTGCGGCCGGGGCGGGACTACCCCAAGAGACCCAGTACTTC
>.|TRBJ2-5|.|TRBV9
CASSVSLALQETQYF
TGTGCCAGCAGCGTATCACTAGCTCTCCAAGAGACCCAGTACTTC
>TRBD2|TRBJ2-7|.|TRBV19
CASSMGLAGGTWEQYF
TGTGCCAGTAGTATGGGACTAGCGGGAGGGACCTGGGAGCAGTACTTC
>TRBD1|TRBJ2-3|.|TRBV27
CASSLDRGLTDTQYF
TGTGCCAGCAGTTTGGACAGGGGCCTCACAGATACGCAGTATTTT
>.|TRBJ2-2|.|TRBV19
CASSIWQGELFF
TGTGCCAGTAGTATCTGGCAGGGGGAGCTGTTTTTT
>.|TRBJ1-1|once|TRBV7-9
CASSLAGNEAFF
TGTGCCAGCAGCTTAGCGGGGAATGAAGCTTTCTTT
>.|TRBJ2-6|.|TRBV7-9
CASTIGVSGANVLTF
TGTGCCAGCACCATCGGGGTATCTGGGGCCAACGTCCTGACTTTC
>.|TRBJ1-5|.|TRBV6-6
CASSYSENQPQHF
TGTGCCAGCAGTTACTCGGAAAATCAGCCCCAGCATTTT
>TRBD1|TRBJ2-5|.|TRBV15
CATSMGQQETQYF
TGTGCCACCAGCATGGGACAGCAAGAGACCCAGTACTTC
>.|TRBJ2-1|.|TRBV13
CASSFGVSYNEQFF
TGTGCCAGCAGCTTCGGGGTTTCCTACAATGAGCAGTTCTTC
>.|TRBJ1-1|.|TRBV5-6
CASSLDPGIMNTEAFF
TGTGCCAGCAGCTTGGATCCAGGAATCATGAACACTGAAGCTTTCTTT
>.|TRBJ2-5|few|TRBV5-5
CASSPVGGEETQYF
TGTGCCAGCAGCCCGGTTGGGGGAGAGGAGACCCAGTACTTC
>TRBD2|TRBJ2-3|.|TRBV27
CASSPPSGLAGERATDTQYF
TGTGCCAGCAGTCCCCCCTCCGGACTAGCGGGAGAGAGGGCCACAGATACGCAGTATTTT
>TRBD1|TRBJ1-4|.|TRBV23-1
CASSKRGRVDREKLFF
TGCGCCAGCAGTAAGAGGGGGCGAGTAGATAGAGAAAAACTGTTTTTT
>.|TRBJ1-5|.|TRBV6-1
CASTGPQEGPQHF
TGTGCCAGCACTGGACCCCAAGAGGGCCCCCAGCATTTT
>.|TRBJ2-1|.|TRBV10-1
CASSVSGVREQFF
TGCGCCAGCAGTGTTTCGGGAGTTCGTGAGCAGTTCTTC
>.|TRBJ2-5|.|TRBV19
CASSLGSRGEKTQYF
TGTGCCAGTAGTCTCGGGAGCAGGGGGGAGAAGACCCAGTACTTC
>TRBD1|TRBJ1-1|.|TRBV29-1
CSGLDRGLNTEAFF
TGCAGCGGACTGGACAGGGGGTTGAACACTGAAGCTTTCTTT
>.|TRBJ1-5|.|TRBV5-5
CASSLEAGPTLNQPQHF
TGTGCCAGCAGCTTGGAGGCAGGGCCCACGTTGAATCAGCCCCAGCATTTT
>TRBD2|TRBJ2-5|.|TRBV5-1
CASSFSSGVGETQYF
TGCGCCAGCAGCTTCTCTAGCGGAGTTGGGGAGACCCAGTACTTC
>TRBD2|TRBJ2-3|.|TRBV9
CASSETTSGSGADTQYF
TGTGCCAGCAGCGAAACGACTAGCGGGAGTGGGGCAGATACGCAGTATTTT
>.|TRBJ2-5|.|TRBV18
CASSPGGETQYF
TGTGCCAGCTCACCAGGGGGAGAGACCCAGTACTTC
>.|TRBJ1-2|.|TRBV27
CASSPDTTNYGYTF
TGTGCCAGCTCGCCTGACACCACTAACTATGGCTACACCTTC
>.|TRBJ2-7|.|TRBV9
CASSASGTAYYEQYF
TGTGCCAGCAGCGCCTCCGGGACGGCCTACTACGAGCAGTACTTC
>TRBD2|TRBJ2-1|.|TRBV11-1
CASSPSGRINEQFF
TGTGCCAGCAGCCCTAGCGGGAGAATCAATGAGCAGTTCTTC
>.|TRBJ2-1|few|TRBV4-2
CASSPRTGGSSYNEQFF
TGTGCCAGCAGCCCAAGGACCGGGGGCAGCTCCTACAATGAGCAGTTCTTC
>.|TRBJ2-1|once|TRBV10-1
CASSELPYNEQFF
TGCGCCAGCAGTGAACTTCCCTACAATGAGCAGTTCTTC
>.|TRBJ1-1|.|TRBV29-1
CSVRVAGTEAFF
TGCAGCGTACGAGTAGCGGGCACTGAAGCTTTCTTT
>.|TRBJ1-1|.|TRBV6-1
CASTREITEAFF
TGTGCCAGCACCCGAGAGATTACTGAAGCTTTCTTT
>.|TRBJ2-2|.|TRBV5-1
CASDSGGVSTGELFF
TGCGCCAGCGATAGTGGCGGGGTGTCCACCGGGGAGCTGTTTTTT
>TRBD1|TRBJ1-4|few|TRBV4-1
CASSQGPGQGHEKLFF
TGCGCCAGCAGCCAAGGACCCGGACAGGGCCATGAAAAACTGTTTTTT
>TRBD1|TRBJ2-7|.|TRBV19
CASSIEATGGSYEQYF
TGTGCCAGTAGTATTGAGGCGACAGGGGGCTCCTACGAGCAGTACTTC
>.|TRBJ1-2|.|TRBV10-3
CAITTAGLRQEDYGYTF
TGTGCCATCACAACGGCAGGACTCAGGCAGGAGGACTATGGCTACACCTTC
>.|TRBJ2-7|.|TRBV5-6
CASSLGPDPKYEQYF
TGTGCCAGCAGCTTGGGGCCGGACCCTAAATACGAGCAGTACTTC
>.|TRBJ2-6|.|TRBV14
CASSQVVGANVLTF
TGTGCCAGCAGCCAAGTTGTCGGGGCCAACGTCCTGACTTTC
>.|TRBJ1-1|.|TRBV5-1
CASSLDVTDTEAFF
TGCGCCAGCAGCTTGGATGTAACGGACACTGAAGCTTTCTTT
>.|TRBJ2-1|.|TRBV11-3
CASSPDISYNEQFF
TGTGCCAGCAGCCCCGACATCTCCTACAATGAGCAGTTCTTC
>.|TRBJ1-1|.|TRBV19
CASSLTGLPEAFF
TGTGCCAGTAGTCTTACAGGGTTGCCTGAAGCTTTCTTT
>.|TRBJ1-1|few|TRBV7-9
CASSLAREANTEAFF
TGTGCCAGCAGCTTAGCGCGCGAGGCGAACACTGAAGCTTTCTTT
>.|TRBJ1-1|.|TRBV2
CASSETRTEAFF
TGTGCCAGCAGTGAAACACGCACTGAAGCTTTCTTT
>TRBD1|TRBJ2-3|.|TRBV5-4
CASSLVGQGRTDTQYF
TGTGCCAGCAGCTTGGTGGGACAGGGAAGGACAGATACGCAGTATTTT
>.|TRBJ1-2|.|TRBV2
CASSDRGVGNGYTF
TGTGCCAGCAGTGATAGGGGAGTTGGAAATGGCTACACCTTC
>.|TRBJ2-7|.|TRBV6-5
CASRSTGDYEQYF
TGTGCCAGCAGGTCCACCGGGGACTACGAGCAGTACTTC
>.|TRBJ2-1|.|TRBV11-1
CASRHRVSSYNEQFF
TGTGCCAGCAGGCACAGGGTTAGCTCCTACAATGAGCAGTTCTTC
>.|TRBJ2-2|few|TRBV7-6
CASSLQVSTGELFF
TGTGCCAGCAGCTTGCAGGTCTCCACCGGGGAGCTGTTTTTT
>TRBD1|TRBJ1-5|.|TRBV6-5
CASRPSTGSNQPQHF
TGTGCCAGCAGACCCTCGACAGGGAGCAATCAGCCCCAGCATTTT
>.|TRBJ2-1|.|TRBV15
CATSREPGSLDNEQFF
TGTGCCACCAGCAGAGAGCCAGGTTCGCTAGACAATGAGCAGTTCTTC
>TRBD1|TRBJ2-5|.|TRBV5-8
CASSFQTGGGLETQYF
TGTGCCAGCAGCTTCCAGACAGGGGGCGGACTAGAGACCCAGTACTTC
>TRBD2|TRBJ2-1|.|TRBV11-3
CASSLAGLAGDEQFF
TGTGCCAGCAGTTTAGCGGGACTAGCTGGCGATGAGCAGTTCTTC
>.|TRBJ2-3|.|TRBV6-1
CASAGTRSTDTQYF
TGTGCCTCCGCCGGGACCCGCAGCACAGATACGCAGTATTTT
>TRBD1|TRBJ2-7|.|TRBV28
CASIKDRFSYEQYF
TGTGCCAGCATCAAGGACAGGTTCTCCTACGAGCAGTACTTC
>TRBD1|TRBJ1-2|.|TRBV6-5
CASSLTGNYGYTF
TGTGCCAGCAGTCTGACAGGGAACTATGGCTACACCTTC